The clone carrying this TCR beta chain occurred many times. Antigen specificity is unknown. The junction departs from germline at one end; a sequencing error may be responsible. From the 5' RACE reads, TCRdb called clonotypes with MiXCR, one entry per CDR3 protein. This sample carries about 220,000 distinct CDR3 sequences, around 18% of them seen once, and the ten largest clones take roughly 46%. This sample was taken from a study of CD8 T cells in ankylosing spondylitis. Whole-study findings and limits: A TCR beta motif made of under 10 highly homologous variants seemed typical of ankylosing spondylitis blood. Clones linked to the disease showed a CD8+ phenotype. They occurred at relatively low frequencies in peripheral blood.

The CDR3 has 13 amino acids. Looked up from germline, CDR1 is SEHNR and CDR2 is FQNEAQ (reference sequence). The TCR comes from a male donor with ankylosing spondylitis. The chain couples TRBV7-9 to TRBJ2-7; D is tentatively TRBD1 or TRBD2 (6 bases each). The sample consisted of blood, either unsorted or a sorted T cell fraction (not recorded which). Here the CDR3 DNA reads TGCGCCAGCAGCCCCCGAGGGGGGTACGAGCAGTACTTC. This gives the protein CASSPRGGYEQYF.